This T cell receptor beta chain was obtained from a study of human T cells and chemical hapten exposure. Background on the study: Patients additionally received therapeutic doses of diphenylcyclopropenone on the scalp once a week, and this continued throughout the roughly 25-week study. General study results and limits: Higher patch test scores went with higher counts of PT1 expanded TCRs. Versus controls, expanded TCRs had significantly more large CDR3 similarity clusters.

Germline CDR1 and CDR2: SGHDN and FVKESK. The CDR3 runs to 18 residues. The V gene end was trimmed by 0 bases and the J gene end by 4 bases; junction bases not matched to a gene: 10. As for time point: pre-sensitization, week 0. Treatment noted: therapeutic diphenylcyclopropenone sensitization with weekly scalp DPC. Authors' analysis steps: With a range of about 20,000 to 700,000, the median per sample was around 96,000 TCRs. TCRdb called the RACE reads again in MiXCR, with one record for every CDR3 protein. In this record, the V and J calls reflect TCRdb's handling and not the investigators' own analysis. The sample includes around 350,000 distinct CDR3 sequences, about 5% seen only once; the top ten take around 8.6%. This clonotype came up a few times. Its matching antigen is unknown.

The sample was whole blood, taken in connection with sensitization to the hapten diphenylcyclopropenone (DPC). The chain employs TRBV14 and TRBJ2-3; 10 nucleotides line up with TRBD2. The sequence was collected from a woman between 18 and 29 years old with alopecia areata. Some clones in this sample may be carry-over from other donors' samples. The CDR3 is CASSQEPQRGGMADTQYF. CDR3 sequence (DNA): TGTGCCAGCAGCCAAGAACCCCAGCGGGGGGGCATGGCAGATACGCAGTATTTT.